The entry that follows covers one TCR beta chain sequence. Germline V gene sequence: CDR1 SGHTS, CDR2 YDEGEE. The length of the CDR3 is 16 residues. Trimming stripped 2 bases from V and 2 bases from J, with 16 bases between. The protocol was immunoSEQ multiplex PCR, while the TCRdb copy is restricted to in-frame clones and leaves out a portion. The data hold fewer than 5,500 clones, with about 70% observed a single time. This record belongs to a study of early stage breast cancer tumors. Turning to the study itself: ER+/PR+/HER2- status applied to about 75% of the 16 invasive breast tumors. Each sample averaged approximately 10-fold read coverage.

Sequencing was done on a sample of breast tumor tissue. The V call is TRBV5-8, the J call TRBJ2-5; the D call may be TRBD1 or TRBD2 (5 bases each). The TCR originated in a person in their 60s with breast cancer. The CDR3 sequence: CASSLTLTDYQETQYF. Here the CDR3 DNA reads TGTGCCAGCAGCTTAACTTTGACAGACTATCAAGAGACCCAGTACTTC.